Below are 6 T cell receptor beta chains sequenced from a single sample in a study of cytomegalovirus exposure and HLA in healthy donors. Primers for the PCR totalled 60 Vbeta and 13 Jbeta. TCRdb's table, derived via immunoSEQ multiplex PCR, lists solely in-frame clones and lacks some. The sample yields about 250,000 clones, around 90% seen once. What was sequenced was PBMCs. These receptor sequences come from a girl under 10 years old in good health and CMV-seronegative.

The V and J genes are TRBV19 and TRBJ2-1; TRBD2 matches 7 bases. The germline V gene has CDR1 LNHDA and CDR2 SQIVND (reference sequence). J was trimmed by 7 bases and V by 3 bases; bases with no gene match: 6. The CDR3 is 14 amino acids. The CDR3 nucleotides are TGTGCCAGTAGTATGGGGCGGGAGCTAAATGAGCAGTTCTTC. It yields the protein CASSMGRELNEQFF.

The rearrangement joins TRBV28 to TRBJ2-4; the match to TRBD1 covers 7 bases. With 5 bases clipped from V and 5 bases from J, the junction kept 9 bases outside the gene matches. The CDR3 has 15 amino acids. Germline CDR1 reads MDHEN; CDR2 reads SYDVKM. As DNA, the CDR3 is TGTGCCAGCAGTCGTCAGGACAGGTTTGAAAACATTCAGTACTTC. Its protein product is CASSRQDRFENIQYF. The whole variable domain, filled in from reference TRBV28 and TRBJ2-4, reads DVKVTQSSRYLVKRTGEKVFLECVQDMDHENMFWYRQDPGLGLRLIYFSYDVKMKEKGDIPEGYSVSREKKERFSLILESASTNQTSMYLCASSRQDRFENIQYFGAGTRLSVL.

The chain employs TRBV5-8 and TRBJ1-2; 12 bases match TRBD1. This CDR3 region has 16 residues. Unmatched junction bases numbered 8, after V lost 2 bases and J lost 6 bases. Germline CDR1 is SGHTS and CDR2 is YDEGEE. The CDR3 DNA is TGTGCCAGCAGCTTATACCCGGGACAGGGGGCTCATGGCTACACCTTC. It yields the protein CASSLYPGQGAHGYTF.

The chain is built from TRBV11-1 and TRBJ1-1; D not certain. Germline loops: CDR1 SGHAT, CDR2 FQDESV (reference sequence). V lost 2 bases to trimming and J lost 6 bases, with 13 bases between them. The CDR3 extends over 14 amino acids. The CDR3 DNA reads as TGTGCCAGCAGCTTAAGGCACTTGGGCGCTGAAGCTTTCTTT. Its translation is CASSLRHLGAEAFF.

The genes are TRBV19 and TRBJ1-2; D remains unclear. Germline V gene lookup returns CDR1 LNHDA and CDR2 SQIVND (reference sequence). Trimming pared 4 bases from V and 5 bases from J, leaving 17 bases between. This CDR3 is built from 15 residues. In DNA form, the CDR3 reads TGTGCCAGTAGTACCGTCCCGGGGAGTAGTTATGGCTACACCTTC. It is translated as CASSTVPGSSYGYTF.

This chain uses TRBV20-1 with TRBJ2-1; D unclear. The CDR3 has 11 amino acids. The germline V and J ends were trimmed by 1 base and 7 bases, with 5 bases remaining between them. Per germline, CDR1 DFQATT and CDR2 SNEGSKA (reference sequence). CDR3 sequence: CSARVGNEQFF. CDR3 coding DNA: TGCAGTGCTAGAGTCGGTAATGAGCAGTTCTTC.